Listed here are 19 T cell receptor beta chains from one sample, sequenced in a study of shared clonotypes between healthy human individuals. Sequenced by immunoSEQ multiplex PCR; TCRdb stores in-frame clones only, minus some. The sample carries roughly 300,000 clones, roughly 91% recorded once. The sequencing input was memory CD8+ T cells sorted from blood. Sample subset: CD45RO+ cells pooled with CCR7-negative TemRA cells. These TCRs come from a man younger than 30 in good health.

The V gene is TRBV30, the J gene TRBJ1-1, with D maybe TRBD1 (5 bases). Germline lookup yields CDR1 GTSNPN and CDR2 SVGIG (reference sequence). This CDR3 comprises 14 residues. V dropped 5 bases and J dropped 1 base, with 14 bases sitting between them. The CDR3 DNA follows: TGTGCCTGGGACCGGCGGGGGGAGAACACTGAAGCTTTCTTT. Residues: CAWDRRGENTEAFF. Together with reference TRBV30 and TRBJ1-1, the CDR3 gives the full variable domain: SQTIHQWPATLVQPVGSPLSLECTVEGTSNPNLYWYRQAAGRGLQLLFYSVGIGQISSEVPQNLSASRPQDRQFILSSKKLLLSDSGFYLCAWDRRGENTEAFFGQGTRLTVV.

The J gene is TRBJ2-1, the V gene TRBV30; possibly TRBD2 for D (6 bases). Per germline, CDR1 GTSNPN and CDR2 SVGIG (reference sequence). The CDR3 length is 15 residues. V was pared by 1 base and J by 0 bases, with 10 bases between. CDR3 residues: CAWSGGVSSYNEQFF. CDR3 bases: TGTGCCTGGAGTGGCGGGGTAAGCTCCTACAATGAGCAGTTCTTC. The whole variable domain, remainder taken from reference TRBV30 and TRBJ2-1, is SQTIHQWPATLVQPVGSPLSLECTVEGTSNPNLYWYRQAAGRGLQLLFYSVGIGQISSEVPQNLSASRPQDRQFILSSKKLLLSDSGFYLCAWSGGVSSYNEQFFGPGTRLTVL.

The CDR3 DNA reads as TGTGCCAGCAGTTACGAACAGCTCTACGAGCAGTACTTC. Translated, it gives CASSYEQLYEQYF. The V and J genes are TRBV6-6 and TRBJ2-7; D remains ambiguous. Per germline, CDR1 MNHNY and CDR2 SVGAGI (reference sequence). The V gene lost 2 bases and the J gene lost 3 bases, with 8 bases spanning the gap. This CDR3 comprises 13 residues.

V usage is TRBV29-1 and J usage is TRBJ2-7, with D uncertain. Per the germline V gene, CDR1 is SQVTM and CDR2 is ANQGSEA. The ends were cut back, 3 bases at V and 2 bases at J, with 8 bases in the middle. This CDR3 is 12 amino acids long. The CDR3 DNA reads TGCAGCGTTGAGGTCGGTACCTACGAGCAGTACTTC. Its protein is CSVEVGTYEQYF.

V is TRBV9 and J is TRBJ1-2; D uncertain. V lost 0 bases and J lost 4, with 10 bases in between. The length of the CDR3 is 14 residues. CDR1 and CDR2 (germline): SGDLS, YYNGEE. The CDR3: CASSVEGGPYGYTF. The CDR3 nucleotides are TGTGCCAGCAGCGTAGAGGGCGGTCCCTATGGCTACACCTTC.

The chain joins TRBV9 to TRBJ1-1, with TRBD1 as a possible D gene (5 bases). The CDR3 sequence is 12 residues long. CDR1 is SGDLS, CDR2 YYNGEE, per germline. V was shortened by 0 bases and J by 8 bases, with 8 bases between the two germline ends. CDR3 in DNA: TGTGCCAGCAGCGTAGCTGGGGGAGAAGCTTTCTTT. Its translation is CASSVAGGEAFF. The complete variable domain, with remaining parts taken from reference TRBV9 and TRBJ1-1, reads DSGVTQTPKHLITATGQRVTLRCSPRSGDLSVYWYQQSLDQGLQFLIQYYNGEERAKGNILERFSAQQFPDLHSELNLSSLELGDSALYFCASSVAGGEAFFGQGTRLTVV.

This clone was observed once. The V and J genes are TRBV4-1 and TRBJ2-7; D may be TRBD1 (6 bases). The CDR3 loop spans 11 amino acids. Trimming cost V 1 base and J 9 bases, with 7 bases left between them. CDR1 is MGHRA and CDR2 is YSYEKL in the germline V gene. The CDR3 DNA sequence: TGCGCCAGCAGCCAAGTGGGGGCGCAGTACTTC. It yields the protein CASSQVGAQYF.

CDR3 sequence: CASSYGGGLTEAFF. CDR3 bases: TGTGCCAGCAGTTACGGTGGAGGCCTCACTGAAGCTTTCTTT. This sequence joins TRBV6-5 and TRBJ1-1, with unresolved D. Germline assignment: CDR1 MNHEY and CDR2 SVGAGI. Trimming cost V 2 bases and J 4 bases, with 11 bases left between them. The CDR3 runs 14 residues.

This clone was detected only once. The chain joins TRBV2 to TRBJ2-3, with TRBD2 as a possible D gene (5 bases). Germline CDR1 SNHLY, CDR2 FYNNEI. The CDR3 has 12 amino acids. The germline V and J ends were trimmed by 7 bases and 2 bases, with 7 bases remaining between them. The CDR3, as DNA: TGTGCCAGCAATGACTACACAGATACGCAGTATTTT. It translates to CASNDYTDTQYF.

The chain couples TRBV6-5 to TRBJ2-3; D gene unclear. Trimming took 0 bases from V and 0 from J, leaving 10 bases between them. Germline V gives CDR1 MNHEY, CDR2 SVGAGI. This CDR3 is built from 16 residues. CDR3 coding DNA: TGTGCCAGCAGTTACTCGCCCCACTATAGCACAGATACGCAGTATTTT. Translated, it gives CASSYSPHYSTDTQYF.

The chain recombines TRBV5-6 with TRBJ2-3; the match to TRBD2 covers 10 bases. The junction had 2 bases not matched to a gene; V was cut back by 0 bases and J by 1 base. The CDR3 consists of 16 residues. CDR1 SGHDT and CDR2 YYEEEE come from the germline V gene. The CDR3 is CASSLGLAGGTDTQYF. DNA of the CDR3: TGTGCCAGCAGCTTGGGCCTAGCGGGGGGCACAGATACGCAGTATTTT.

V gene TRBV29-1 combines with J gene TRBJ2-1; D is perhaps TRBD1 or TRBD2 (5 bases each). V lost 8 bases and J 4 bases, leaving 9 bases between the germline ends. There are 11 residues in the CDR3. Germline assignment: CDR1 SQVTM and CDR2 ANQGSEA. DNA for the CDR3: TGCAGCCTCAGGGAGTACAATGAGCAGTTCTTC. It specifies CSLREYNEQFF.

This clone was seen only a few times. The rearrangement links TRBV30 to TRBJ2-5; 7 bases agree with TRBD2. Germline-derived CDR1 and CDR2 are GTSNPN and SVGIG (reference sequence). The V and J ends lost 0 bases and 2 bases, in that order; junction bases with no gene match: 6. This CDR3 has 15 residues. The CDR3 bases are TGTGCCTGGAGTGTCGGAGGGACTATACAAGAGACCCAGTACTTC. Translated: CAWSVGGTIQETQYF.

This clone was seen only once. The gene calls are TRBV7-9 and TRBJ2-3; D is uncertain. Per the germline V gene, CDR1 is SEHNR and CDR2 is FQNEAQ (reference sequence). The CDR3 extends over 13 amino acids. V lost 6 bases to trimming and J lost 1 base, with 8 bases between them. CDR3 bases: TGTGCCAGCAGTCCCGACTGCACAGATACGCAGTATTTT. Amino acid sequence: CASSPDCTDTQYF.

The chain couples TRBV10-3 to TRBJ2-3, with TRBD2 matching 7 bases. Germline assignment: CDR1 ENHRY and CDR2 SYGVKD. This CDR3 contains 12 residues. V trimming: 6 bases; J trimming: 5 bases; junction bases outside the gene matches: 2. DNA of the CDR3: TGTGCCATCAGATCTAGCGGAGATACGCAGTATTTT. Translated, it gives CAIRSSGDTQYF.

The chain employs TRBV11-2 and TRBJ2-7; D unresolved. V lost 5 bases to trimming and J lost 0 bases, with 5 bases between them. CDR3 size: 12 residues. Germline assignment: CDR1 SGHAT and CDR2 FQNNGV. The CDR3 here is CASSPSSYEQYF. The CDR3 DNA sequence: TGTGCCAGCAGCCCGAGCTCCTACGAGCAGTACTTC.

The CDR3 loop is CASSRGVGGSPLHF. The CDR3 DNA reads as TGTGCCAGCAGCCGCGGTGTGGGGGGTTCACCCCTCCACTTT. This chain links TRBV28 with TRBJ1-6; TRBD1 might be the D (5 bases). V was clipped by 6 bases and J by 9 bases, with 15 bases between them. Germline V gene lookup returns CDR1 MDHEN and CDR2 SYDVKM. The CDR3 length is 14 residues.

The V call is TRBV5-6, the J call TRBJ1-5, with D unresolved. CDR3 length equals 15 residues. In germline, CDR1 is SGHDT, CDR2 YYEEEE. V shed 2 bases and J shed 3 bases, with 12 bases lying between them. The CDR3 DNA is TGTGCCAGCAGCTTAGGTGATCCCCCCAATCAGCCCCAGCATTTT. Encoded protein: CASSLGDPPNQPQHF.

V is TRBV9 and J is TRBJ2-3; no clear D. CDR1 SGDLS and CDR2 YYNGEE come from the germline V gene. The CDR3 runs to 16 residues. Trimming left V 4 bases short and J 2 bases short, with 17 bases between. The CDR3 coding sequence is TGTGCCAGCAGCCCACCGTTGGACCAAATCACAGATACGCAGTATTTT. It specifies CASSPPLDQITDTQYF.